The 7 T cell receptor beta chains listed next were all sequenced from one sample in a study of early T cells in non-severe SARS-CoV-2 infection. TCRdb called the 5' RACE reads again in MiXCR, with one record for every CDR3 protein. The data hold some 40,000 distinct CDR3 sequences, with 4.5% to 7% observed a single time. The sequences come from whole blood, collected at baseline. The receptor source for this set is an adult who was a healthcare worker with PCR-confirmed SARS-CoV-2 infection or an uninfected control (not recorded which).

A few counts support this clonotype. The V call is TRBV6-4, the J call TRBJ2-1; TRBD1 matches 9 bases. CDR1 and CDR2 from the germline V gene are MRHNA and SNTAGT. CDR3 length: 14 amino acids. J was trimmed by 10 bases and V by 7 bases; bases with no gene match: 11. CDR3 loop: CASIRRDRAQEQFF. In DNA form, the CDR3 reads TGTGCCAGCATTCGCCGGGACAGGGCCCAGGAGCAGTTCTTC.

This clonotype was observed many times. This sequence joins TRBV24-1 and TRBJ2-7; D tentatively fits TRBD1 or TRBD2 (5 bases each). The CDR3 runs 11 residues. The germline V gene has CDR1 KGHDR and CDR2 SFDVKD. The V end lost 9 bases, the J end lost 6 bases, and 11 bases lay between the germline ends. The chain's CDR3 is CATQQGVEQYF. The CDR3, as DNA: TGTGCCACCCAGCAGGGAGTCGAGCAGTACTTC.

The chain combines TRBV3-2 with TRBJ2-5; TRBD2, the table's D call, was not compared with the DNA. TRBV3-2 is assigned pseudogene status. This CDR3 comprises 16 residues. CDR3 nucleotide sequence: TGTGCCAGCAGCCAACTCTTAGCGGGGGGAGGAGAGACCCAGTACTTC. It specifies CASSQLLAGGGETQYF.

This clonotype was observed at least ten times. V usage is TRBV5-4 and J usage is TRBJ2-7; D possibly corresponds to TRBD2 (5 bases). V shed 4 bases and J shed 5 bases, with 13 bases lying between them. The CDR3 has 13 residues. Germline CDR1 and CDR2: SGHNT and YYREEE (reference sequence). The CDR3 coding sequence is TGTGCCAGCAGCACCTTTGTTAGCGACGAGCAGTACTTC. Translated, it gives CASSTFVSDEQYF.

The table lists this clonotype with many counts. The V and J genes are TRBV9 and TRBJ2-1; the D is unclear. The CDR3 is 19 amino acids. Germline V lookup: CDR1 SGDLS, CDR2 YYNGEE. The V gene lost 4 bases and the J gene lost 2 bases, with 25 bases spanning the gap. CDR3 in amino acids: CASSSALATSLLPYNEQFF. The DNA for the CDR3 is TGTGCCAGCAGCTCGGCACTGGCTACCTCCTTGCTTCCCTACAATGAGCAGTTCTTC. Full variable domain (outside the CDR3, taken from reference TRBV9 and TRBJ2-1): DSGVTQTPKHLITATGQRVTLRCSPRSGDLSVYWYQQSLDQGLQFLIQYYNGEERAKGNILERFSAQQFPDLHSELNLSSLELGDSALYFCASSSALATSLLPYNEQFFGPGTRLTVL.

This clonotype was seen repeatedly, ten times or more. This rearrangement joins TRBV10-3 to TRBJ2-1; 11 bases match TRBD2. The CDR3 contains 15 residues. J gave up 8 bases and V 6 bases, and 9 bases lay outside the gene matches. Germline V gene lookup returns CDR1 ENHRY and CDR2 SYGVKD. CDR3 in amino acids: CAISPGTSGGDEQFF. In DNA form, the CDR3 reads TGTGCCATCAGCCCTGGGACTAGCGGAGGGGATGAGCAGTTCTTC.

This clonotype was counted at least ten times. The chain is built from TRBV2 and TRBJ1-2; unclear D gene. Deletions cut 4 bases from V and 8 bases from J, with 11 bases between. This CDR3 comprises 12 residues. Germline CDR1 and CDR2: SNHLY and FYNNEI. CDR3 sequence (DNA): TGTGCCAGCAGTGCAGGCCTAGAGGGCTACACCTTC. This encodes CASSAGLEGYTF.